This T cell receptor beta chain is from a study of sequential checkpoint blockade in melanoma. Across the whole study: After nivolumab or ipilimumab alone, around 20 patients had week-13 rebiopsies.

The repertoire was sequenced with immunoSEQ multiplex PCR; TCRdb's copy has only in-frame clones and lacks some. The top ten hold 4.8% of the sample, which has around 19,000 clones, around 70% seen once. Treatment indicated: randomized to nivolumab then ipilimumab (arm A) or the reverse (arm B). None of the patients previously received DNA-damaging chemotherapy. The CDR3 sequence is 15 residues long. CDR1 and CDR2 from the germline V gene are MNHGY and SAAAGT. V was clipped by 5 bases and J by 2 bases, with 15 bases between them. Study results and limitations: In arm A, pretreatment tumor clonality was associated with response. PD-L1 staining and CD8+ counts, not mutational load, tracked tumor T-cell clonality.

Sample share makes this clone medium-sized. Its antigen remains unknown. The sequence came from a human donor with melanoma. The chain is built from TRBV6-8 and TRBJ1-2, with D possibly being TRBD1 (5 bases). The sequencing here drew on tumor tissue (inferred from file names), taken from a patient given nivolumab and ipilimumab in sequence. In nucleotides, the CDR3 is TGTGCCAGCAGTACTGTCGGGGGAGGAAACTATGGCTACACCTTC. This codes for CASSTVGGGNYGYTF.